Below, 19 T cell receptor beta chains from the same sample are listed, as sequenced in a study of blood T cells in healthy people across ages. Primers used in a second PCR of about 7 to 12 cycles were a sample-barcoded 5' primer and a J-beta primer mix. MiXCR, applied by TCRdb to the 5' RACE reads, yields one record per CDR3 protein. The table shows approximately 1.5 million distinct CDR3 sequences, with about 31% occurring only once. The sample taken for sequencing was blood. These receptors were obtained from a woman younger than 45 in good health.

The gene calls are TRBV20-1 and TRBJ1-2, with D uncertain. This CDR3 comprises 12 residues. Germline CDR1 is DFQATT and CDR2 is SNEGSKA (reference sequence). V was clipped by 7 bases and J by 5 bases, with 14 bases between them. This CDR3 reads CSGTRARYGYTF. The CDR3 region has the DNA TGCAGTGGGACGCGAGCCCGTTATGGCTACACCTTC.

In nucleotides, the CDR3 is TGCAGCGCTCGGACCGGGACAGGGGGTTTTATTGAAGCTTTCTTT. This sequence encodes CSARTGTGGFIEAFF. This chain joins TRBV29-1 and TRBJ1-1; 11 nucleotides agree with TRBD1. The CDR3 sequence is 15 residues long. Germline V gene data show CDR1 as SQVTM and CDR2 as ANQGSEA. V lost 7 bases and J lost 7; bases outside the gene matches: 14. Full variable domain (outside the CDR3, taken from reference TRBV29-1 and TRBJ1-1): SAVISQKPSRDICQRGTSLTIQCQVDSQVTMMFWYRQQPGQSLTLIATANQGSEATYESGFVIDKFPISRPNLTFSTLTVSNMSPEDSSIYLCSARTGTGGFIEAFFGQGTRLTVV.

To note about this clonotype: A read error is possible here, since a much larger clone lies one base away. The chain has TRBV12-3 or TRBV12-4 and TRBJ2-7, with TRBD1 matching over 9 bases. The length of the CDR3 is 13 residues. CDR3: CASETGGGYGQYF. CDR3 nucleotide sequence: TGTGCCAGCGAAACAGGGGGCGGCTACGGGCAGTACTTC.

This clonotype was seen only a few times. The rearrangement uses TRBV28 and TRBJ2-5, with 9 nucleotides matching TRBD1. The germline V gene has CDR1 MDHEN and CDR2 SYDVKM. The CDR3 totals 15 residues. The trim removed 6 bases at V and 11 bases at J, leaving 16 bases unmatched. The CDR3 spells CASRLRDRVRHEQYF. CDR3 nucleotides: TGTGCCAGCAGGCTCCGGGACAGGGTGCGCCATGAGCAGTACTTC.

The chain has TRBV7-6 and TRBJ1-1; weak D call: TRBD1 (5 bases). Trimming pared 2 bases from V and 12 bases from J, leaving 13 bases between. Germline CDR1 is SGHVS and CDR2 is FNYEAQ. The CDR3 totals 12 residues. CDR3 sequence: CASSLRDGESFF. The DNA for the CDR3 is TGTGCCAGCAGCTTAAGGGACGGTGAGTCTTTCTTT. The full variable domain, its missing parts supplied by reference TRBV7-6 and TRBJ1-1, is GAGVSQSPRYKVTKRGQDVALRCDPISGHVSLYWYRQALGQGPEFLTYFNYEAQQDKSGLPNDRFSAERPEGSISTLTIQRTEQRDSAMYRCASSLRDGESFFGQGTRLTVV.

The chain employs TRBV24-1 and TRBJ2-3; D not resolved. Germline lookup yields CDR1 KGHDR and CDR2 SFDVKD. Trimming took 1 base from V and 5 from J, leaving 6 bases between them. This CDR3 comprises 13 residues. The CDR3 reads CATSDFFGDTQYF. As DNA, the CDR3 is TGTGCCACCAGTGATTTCTTTGGAGATACGCAGTATTTT.

The chain combines TRBV15 with TRBJ1-5; D is unclear. Deletions cut 7 bases from V and 5 bases from J, with 15 bases between. Germline-derived CDR1 and CDR2 are LNHNV and YYDKDF (reference sequence). The CDR3 contains 14 residues. This CDR3 is CATNPGPTYQPQHF. The CDR3 DNA is TGTGCCACCAATCCCGGGCCAACTTATCAGCCCCAGCATTTT.

Remarks on this clonotype: Its ends do not fully match the called genes, so a read error is possible. J is TRBJ2-7 and V is TRBV20-1; TRBD2 aligns across 8 bases. The germline gives CDR1 DFQATT, CDR2 SNEGSKA (reference sequence). The CDR3 contains 14 residues. The CDR3 DNA follows: TGCAATGCTATAGAAACTAGCGGTTCCTACGAGCAGTACTTC. It yields the protein CNAIETSGSYEQYF.

The rearrangement links TRBV5-1 to TRBJ2-5; 9 bases are shared with TRBD2. The CDR3 is 14 residues long. Germline CDR1 is SGHRS and CDR2 is YFSETQ. Trimming removed 2 bases from V and 11 bases from J; junction bases left unmatched: 10. CDR3 residues: CASSLDSGGIKQYF. The CDR3 DNA reads TGCGCCAGCAGCTTAGATAGCGGGGGAATCAAGCAGTACTTC.

The chain combines TRBV6-1 with TRBJ1-2, with a tentative D call TRBD1 (5 bases). The CDR3 has 13 residues. CDR1 and CDR2 from the germline V gene are MNHNS and SASEGT. The V gene lost 1 base and the J gene lost 9 bases, with 12 bases spanning the gap. The DNA of the CDR3 is TGTGCCAGCAGTGAAGTAGACAGTAACCGCTACACCTTC. It specifies CASSEVDSNRYTF.

There are a few counts of this clonotype. The chain couples TRBV10-3 to TRBJ1-4; D is undetermined. The V end was cut by 3 bases, the J end by 7 bases, with 9 bases between. The CDR3 consists of 13 residues. Per germline, CDR1 ENHRY and CDR2 SYGVKD. This CDR3 is CAISDGRSEKLFF. Written as DNA, the CDR3 is TGTGCCATCAGTGACGGGCGGAGTGAAAAACTGTTTTTT.

The V gene is TRBV30, the J gene TRBJ1-2; D is unresolved. V lost 2 bases and J lost 5, with 9 bases in between. Germline loops: CDR1 GTSNPN, CDR2 SVGIG (reference sequence). The CDR3 runs 12 residues. CDR3 coding DNA: TGTGCCTGGAGTCTCACTCGGTATGGCTACACCTTC. Amino acids: CAWSLTRYGYTF.

The table lists this clonotype with a count of one. The CDR3 ends on some other residue instead of the conserved phenylalanine or tryptophan, so this is likely a read error. The DNA for the CDR3 is TGTGCCAGCAGCCAAGGCGACAGGGGGCCCTACGAGCAGTACTGC. This sequence encodes CASSQGDRGPYEQYC. This chain connects TRBV3-1 to TRBJ2-7; 10 bases map to TRBD1. With V trimmed by 1 base and J by 2 bases, 2 bases remained unmatched. This CDR3 has 15 residues. CDR1 is LGHDT and CDR2 is YNNKEL in the germline V gene (reference sequence).

This clonotype has more than one count but fewer than ten. The chain has TRBV6-2 or TRBV6-3 and TRBJ1-5, with a tentative D call TRBD1 (6 bases). V was cut by 6 bases and J by 3 bases, with 12 bases left in between. In germline, CDR1 is MNHEY, CDR2 SVGEGT. The CDR3 is made up of 14 amino acids. For the CDR3, the DNA is TGTGCCAGCAGGGTTGCAGGGGACAATCAGCCCCAGCATTTT. This translates into CASRVAGDNQPQHF.

The rearrangement links TRBV20-1 to TRBJ1-5; D is unclear. The CDR3 is 14 residues long. CDR1 and CDR2 (germline): DFQATT, SNEGSKA (reference sequence). Trimming shortened V by 6 bases and J by 6 bases, and 18 bases separated the two germline ends. The chain's CDR3 is CSAPSGGVLQPQHF. The CDR3 coding sequence is TGCAGTGCACCATCGGGCGGGGTGCTTCAGCCCCAGCATTTT.

Regarding this clonotype: One end of the junction is discordant with germline, which a read error may explain. The chain recombines TRBV7-2 with TRBJ2-3; a weak D match, TRBD2 (6 bases). The germline gives CDR1 SGHTA, CDR2 FQGNSA. The CDR3 totals 15 residues. CDR3 amino acids: CVSSFGGIYTDTQYF. The DNA of the CDR3 is TGTGTCAGCAGCTTTGGGGGGATCTACACAGATACGCAGTATTTT.

The rearrangement uses TRBV5-1 and TRBJ2-5, with 7 bases that match TRBD1. Germline V gives CDR1 SGHRS, CDR2 YFSETQ. V shed 0 bases and J 4 bases; nucleotides not matched to a gene: 9. The CDR3 contains 16 residues. The CDR3 is CASSLVVGTETETQYF. CDR3 nucleotide sequence: TGCGCCAGCAGCTTGGTCGTCGGGACAGAGACAGAGACCCAGTACTTC.

The V and J genes are TRBV15 and TRBJ2-7; 8 nucleotides align to TRBD1. CDR3 length: 14 residues. In germline, CDR1 is LNHNV, CDR2 YYDKDF (reference sequence). V was clipped by 3 bases and J by 7 bases; unmatched bases: 8. This chain's CDR3 is CATSRKTGEWEQYF. DNA of the CDR3: TGTGCCACCAGCAGGAAGACAGGGGAGTGGGAGCAGTACTTC.

This rearrangement joins TRBV27 to TRBJ1-4; 8 bases map to TRBD1. Trimming took 8 bases from V and 6 from J; bases not matched to a gene: 8. Germline V gene lookup returns CDR1 MNHEY and CDR2 SMNVEV (reference sequence). This CDR3 region has 14 residues. This chain's CDR3 is CASASGTGDEKLFF. CDR3 nucleotide sequence: TGTGCCAGCGCTTCCGGGACAGGAGATGAAAAACTGTTTTTT. Supplemented by reference TRBV27 and TRBJ1-4, the full variable domain reads EAQVTQNPRYLITVTGKKLTVTCSQNMNHEYMSWYRQDPGLGLRQIYYSMNVEVTDKGDVPEGYKVSRKEKRNFPLILESPSPNQTSLYFCASASGTGDEKLFFGSGTQLSVL.